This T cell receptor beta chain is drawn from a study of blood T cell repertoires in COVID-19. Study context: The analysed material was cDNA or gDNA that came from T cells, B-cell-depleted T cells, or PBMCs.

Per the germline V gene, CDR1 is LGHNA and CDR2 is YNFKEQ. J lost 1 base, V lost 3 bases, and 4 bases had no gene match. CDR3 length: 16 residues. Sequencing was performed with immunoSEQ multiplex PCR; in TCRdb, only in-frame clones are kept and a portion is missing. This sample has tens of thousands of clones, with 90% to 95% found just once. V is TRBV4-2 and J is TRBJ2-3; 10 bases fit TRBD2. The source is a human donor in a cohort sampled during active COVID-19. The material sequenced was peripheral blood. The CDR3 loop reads CASSQQAGGRTDTQYF. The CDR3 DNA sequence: TGTGCCAGCAGCCAGCAAGCGGGAGGGCGCACAGATACGCAGTATTTT.